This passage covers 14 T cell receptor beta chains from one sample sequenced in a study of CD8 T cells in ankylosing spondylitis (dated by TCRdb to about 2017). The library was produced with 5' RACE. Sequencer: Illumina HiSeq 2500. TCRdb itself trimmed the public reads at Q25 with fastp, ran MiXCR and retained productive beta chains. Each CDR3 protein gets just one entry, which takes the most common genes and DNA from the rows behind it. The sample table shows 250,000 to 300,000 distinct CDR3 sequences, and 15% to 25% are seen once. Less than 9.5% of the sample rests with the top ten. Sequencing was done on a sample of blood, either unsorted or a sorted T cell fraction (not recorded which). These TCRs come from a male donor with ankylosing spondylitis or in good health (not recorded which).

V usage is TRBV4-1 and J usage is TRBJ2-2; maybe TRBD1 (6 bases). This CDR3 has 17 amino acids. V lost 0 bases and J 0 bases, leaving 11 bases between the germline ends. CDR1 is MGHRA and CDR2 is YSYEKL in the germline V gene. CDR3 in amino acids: CASSQETGTSNTGELFF. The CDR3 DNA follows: TGCGCCAGCAGCCAAGAAACCGGGACATCGAACACCGGGGAGCTGTTTTTT.

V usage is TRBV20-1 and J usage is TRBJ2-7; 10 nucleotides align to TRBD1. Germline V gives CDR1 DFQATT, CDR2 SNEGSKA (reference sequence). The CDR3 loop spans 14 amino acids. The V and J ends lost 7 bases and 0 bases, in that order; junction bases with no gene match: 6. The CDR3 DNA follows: TGCAGTGTACGACAGGGGGCGAGCTCCTACGAGCAGTACGTC. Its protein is CSVRQGASSYEQYV.

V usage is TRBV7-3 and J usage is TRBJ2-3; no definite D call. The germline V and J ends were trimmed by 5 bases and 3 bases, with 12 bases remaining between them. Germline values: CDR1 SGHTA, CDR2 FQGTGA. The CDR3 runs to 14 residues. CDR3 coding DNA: TGTGCCAGCAGCCTAGTCGCGTTGACAGATACGCAGTATTTT. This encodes CASSLVALTDTQYF.

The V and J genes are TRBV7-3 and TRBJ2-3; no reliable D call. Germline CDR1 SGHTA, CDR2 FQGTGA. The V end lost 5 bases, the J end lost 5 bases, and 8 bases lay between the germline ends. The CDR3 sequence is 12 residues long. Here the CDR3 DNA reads TGTGCCAGCAGCCCGATCGGAGATACGCAGTATTTT. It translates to CASSPIGDTQYF.

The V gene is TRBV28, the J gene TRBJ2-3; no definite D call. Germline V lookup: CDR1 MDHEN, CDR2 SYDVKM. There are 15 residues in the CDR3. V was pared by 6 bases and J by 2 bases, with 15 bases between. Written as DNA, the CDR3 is TGTGCCAGCAGCGTAAACTGGCGATCCACAGATACGCAGTATTTT. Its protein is CASSVNWRSTDTQYF. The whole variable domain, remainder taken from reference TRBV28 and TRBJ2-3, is DVKVTQSSRYLVKRTGEKVFLECVQDMDHENMFWYRQDPGLGLRLIYFSYDVKMKEKGDIPEGYSVSREKKERFSLILESASTNQTSMYLCASSVNWRSTDTQYFGPGTRLTVL.

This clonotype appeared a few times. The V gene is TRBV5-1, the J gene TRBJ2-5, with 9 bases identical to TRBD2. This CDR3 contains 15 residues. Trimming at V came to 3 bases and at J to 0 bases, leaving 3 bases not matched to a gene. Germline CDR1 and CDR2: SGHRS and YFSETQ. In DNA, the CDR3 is TGCGCCAGCAGCTCGGTAGCGGGAGACCAAGAGACCCAGTACTTC. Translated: CASSSVAGDQETQYF.

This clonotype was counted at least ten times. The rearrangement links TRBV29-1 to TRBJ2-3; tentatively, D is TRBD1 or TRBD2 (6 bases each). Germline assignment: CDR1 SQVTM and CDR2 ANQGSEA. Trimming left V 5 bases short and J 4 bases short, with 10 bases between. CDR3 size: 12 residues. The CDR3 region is CSVKGGADTQYF. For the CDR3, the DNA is TGCAGCGTTAAGGGGGGCGCAGATACGCAGTATTTT.

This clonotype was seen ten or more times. The CDR3 DNA reads TGTGCCTGGAACCTGCCGGGACGCCAAAAATATGGCTACACCTTC. It is translated as CAWNLPGRQKYGYTF. The V call is TRBV30, the J call TRBJ1-2, with a weak D call TRBD1 (5 bases). The CDR3 length is 15 residues. CDR1 is GTSNPN and CDR2 is SVGIG in the germline V gene (reference sequence). The V and J ends lost 4 bases and 5 bases respectively, with 20 bases between them.

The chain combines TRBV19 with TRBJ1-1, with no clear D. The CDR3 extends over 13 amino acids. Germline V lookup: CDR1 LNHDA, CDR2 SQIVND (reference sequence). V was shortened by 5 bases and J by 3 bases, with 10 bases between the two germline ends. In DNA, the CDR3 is TGTGCCAGTAGTCAGGATTCGGACACTGAAGCTTTCTTT. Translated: CASSQDSDTEAFF.

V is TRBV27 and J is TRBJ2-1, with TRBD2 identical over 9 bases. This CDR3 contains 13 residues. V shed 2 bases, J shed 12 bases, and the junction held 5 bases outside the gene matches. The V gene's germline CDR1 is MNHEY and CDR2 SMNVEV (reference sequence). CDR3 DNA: TGTGCCAGCAGTTTAAGTCTAGCGGGGTGGCAGTTCTTC. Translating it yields CASSLSLAGWQFF.

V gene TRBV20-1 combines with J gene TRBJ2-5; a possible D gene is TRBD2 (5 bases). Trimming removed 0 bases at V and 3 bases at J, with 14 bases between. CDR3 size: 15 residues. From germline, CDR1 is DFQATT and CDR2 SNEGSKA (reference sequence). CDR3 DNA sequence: TGCAGTGCTAGAGACCCCCGAGGGTATGAAGAGACCCAGTACTTC. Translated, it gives CSARDPRGYEETQYF.

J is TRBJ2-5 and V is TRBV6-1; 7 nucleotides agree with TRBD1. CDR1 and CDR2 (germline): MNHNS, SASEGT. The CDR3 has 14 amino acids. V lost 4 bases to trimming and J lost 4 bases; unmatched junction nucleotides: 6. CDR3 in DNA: TGTGCCAGCAGTGGAAGACAGGGACGAGAGACCCAGTACTTC. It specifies CASSGRQGRETQYF.

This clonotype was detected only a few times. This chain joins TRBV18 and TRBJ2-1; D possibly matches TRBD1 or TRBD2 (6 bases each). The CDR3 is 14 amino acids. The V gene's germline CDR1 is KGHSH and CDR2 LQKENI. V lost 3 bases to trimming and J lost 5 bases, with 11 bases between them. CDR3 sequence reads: CASSPGGGNNEQFF. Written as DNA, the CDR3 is TGTGCCAGCTCACCCGGGGGCGGGAACAATGAGCAGTTCTTC.

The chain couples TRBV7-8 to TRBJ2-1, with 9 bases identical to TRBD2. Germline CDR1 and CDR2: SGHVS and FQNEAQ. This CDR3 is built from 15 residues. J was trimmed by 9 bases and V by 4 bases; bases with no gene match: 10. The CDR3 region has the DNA TGTGCCAGCAGCTCCCCCGTAGCGGGGGCTACTGAGCAGTTCTTC. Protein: CASSSPVAGATEQFF.